Detailed here is one TCR beta chain. The CDR3 runs 13 residues. Per the germline V gene, CDR1 is SGHTA and CDR2 is FQGNSA. With 5 bases clipped from V and 9 bases from J, the junction kept 7 bases outside the gene matches. The entry originates in a study of cytomegalovirus exposure and HLA in healthy donors. Vbeta (60) and Jbeta (13) primers were used in the PCR. Data came from immunoSEQ multiplex PCR; TCRdb stores just in-frame clones and leaves some out. The repertoire has 100,000 to 150,000 clones, roughly 80% of them found once; the top ten carry 6.3%. Material for sequencing was PBMCs. The TCR comes from a woman in her 40s in good health and CMV-seronegative. The chain joins TRBV7-2 to TRBJ1-3; 7 positions agree with TRBD1. CDR3: CASSPMPGGTIYF. As DNA, the CDR3 is TGTGCCAGCAGCCCCATGCCAGGGGGCACCATATATTTT.